These T cell receptor beta chains were read from a single sample in a study of cytomegalovirus exposure and HLA in healthy donors. Sequenced by immunoSEQ multiplex PCR; TCRdb stores in-frame clones only, minus some. The sample records 30,000 to 40,000 clones, roughly 90% being singletons. Material: PBMCs. Source of these receptors: a woman aged 18-29 years in good health and CMV-seronegative. The CDR3 runs from the conserved cysteine through the conserved F or W. The D gene is left open where the match is weak. Only part of the rows carry a size: once, few, many, or a class if the clone is expanded.

j_gene	len	d_gene	v_gene	abundance	CDR3nt	CDR3aa
TRBJ1-4	14	TRBD1	TRBV5-4	NA	TGTGCCAGCAGCTCGGACAGGGGGCCTGAAAAACTGTTTTTT	CASSSDRGPEKLFF
TRBJ2-7	13	TRBD1	TRBV6-6	NA	TGTGCCAGCAGCGCCGACGTGACAGGGCTAGAGTACTTC	CASSADVTGLEYF
TRBJ2-7	12	NA	TRBV7-9	few	TGTTCCAGCAGCCAGAACAAGTACGAGCAGTACTTC	CSSSQNKYEQYF
TRBJ2-1	15	TRBD2	TRBV6-1	NA	TGTGCCAGCAGTAAGACTAGCGGGAGAAAAAATGAGCAGTTCTTC	CASSKTSGRKNEQFF
TRBJ1-1	14	NA	TRBV11-1	NA	TGTGCCAGCAGCTTAGGCAGAACGAACACTGAAGCTTTCTTT	CASSLGRTNTEAFF
TRBJ2-5	11	NA	TRBV20-1	once	TGCAGTGCTACAGCGGGAGAGACCCAGTACTTC	CSATAGETQYF
TRBJ2-1	13	NA	TRBV11-3	NA	TGTGCCAGCAGCTTAGAGGCTTACAATGAGCAGTTCTTC	CASSLEAYNEQFF
TRBJ2-7	14	TRBD1	TRBV9	NA	TGTGCCAGCAGCGTAGGGGACAGCACCTACGAGCAGTACTTC	CASSVGDSTYEQYF
TRBJ2-7	13	TRBD1	TRBV19	NA	TGTGCCAGTAGCTGGGACAGGGGCTACGAGCAGTACTTC	CASSWDRGYEQYF
TRBJ2-5	15	TRBD2	TRBV7-3	NA	TGTGCCAGCAGCCCCCATCTAGCGGGAGTAGAGACCCAGTACTTC	CASSPHLAGVETQYF